This TCR beta chain was observed in a study of graft-versus-host responses after intestinal transplantation. Study-wide context: Once they had received anti-thymocyte globulin induction, all recipients took tacrolimus and steroids for about three years.

The protocol was immunoSEQ multiplex PCR, while the TCRdb copy is restricted to in-frame clones and leaves out a portion. The sample gives about 41,000 clones, approximately 95% of which show up once; approximately 0.54% is in the top ten. Germline assignment: CDR1 LNHDA and CDR2 SQIVND (reference sequence). Trimming removed 3 bases from V and 5 bases from J, with 11 bases in between. The CDR3 is made up of 14 amino acids. As for this clone: As yet, its antigen is unknown.

The chain joins TRBV19 to TRBJ1-5; no clear D gene. The receptor's source is a human donor who was the organ donor for an intestinal transplant. The specimen comprised unstimulated CD8+ T cells sorted from spleen or lymph node cells, sampled before transplant. CDR3 bases: TGTGCCAGTAGTATCAGTACACACTATCAGCCCCAGCATTTT. This sequence encodes CASSISTHYQPQHF.